This entry is about one TCR beta chain. Its antigen is unknown. The sample is drawn from a study of shared clonotypes between healthy human individuals. The length of the CDR3 is 17 residues. Looked up from germline, CDR1 is MNHEY and CDR2 is SMNVEV (reference sequence). V was clipped by 5 bases and J by 4 bases; unmatched bases: 15. CD45RO-negative, CCR7-selected cells formed the naive CD8 fraction, which excluded terminally differentiated effector memory CD45RA+ cells. This table comes from immunoSEQ multiplex PCR, and its TCRdb copy is limited to in-frame clones, with some not included. The table lists 800,000 or so clones, about 96% of them singletons. The study's findings and limits: Some naive CD4 clonotypes, around 4.9%, turned up in common across several donors. Even with large depth, rarefaction showed that sorted-subset sequencing was incomplete.

Material: naive CD8+ T cells sorted from blood. The TCR originated in a man aged 25-45 years in good health. This chain links TRBV27 with TRBJ1-2, with 8 nucleotides matching TRBD1. The CDR3 sequence: CASSSLRPSGQVYGYTF. DNA of the CDR3: TGTGCCAGCAGTAGTCTCCGACCCTCGGGACAGGTCTATGGCTACACCTTC.